This TCR beta chain was recovered during a study of blood T cell repertoires in COVID-19. V gave up 4 bases and J gave up 6 bases; unmatched junction bases: 8. The germline gives CDR1 MGHRA, CDR2 YSYEKL. The CDR3 is 14 amino acids. Libraries were prepared by immunoSEQ multiplex PCR; TCRdb keeps only in-frame clonotypes and omits some of them. The profile shows a few hundred thousand clones, 80% to 90% of them singletons. The sequence came from a man younger than 45 who had recovered from COVID-19. Material for sequencing was PBMCs or T cells enriched from blood (not recorded which). The V call is TRBV4-1, the J call TRBJ1-2; 7 positions match TRBD1. CDR3 in amino acids: CASSPRQGSNGYTF. CDR3 nucleotide sequence: TGCGCCAGCAGCCCGAGACAGGGTTCAAATGGCTACACCTTC.